This TCR beta chain appears in the sequencing data of a study of blood T cell repertoires in COVID-19. About the research overall: Samples representing acute and convalescent COVID-19 were sourced from the United States, Italy and Spain.

In germline, CDR1 is KGHDR, CDR2 SFDVKD. There are 15 residues in the CDR3. Trimming at V came to 4 bases and at J to 7 bases, leaving 11 bases not matched to a gene. Here immunoSEQ multiplex PCR was the method, and the copy in TCRdb shows in-frame clones only, minus some. The sample yields under 200,000 clones, around 81% seen once. The clonotype originates from an elderly woman with COVID-19, enrolled during active disease. The V call is TRBV24-1, the J call TRBJ1-2; 7 bases are shared with TRBD1. Material: peripheral blood. The CDR3 DNA reads TGTGCCACCAGTGAAACAAACAGGGGTGCTCTTGGCTACACCTTC. It codes for CATSETNRGALGYTF.